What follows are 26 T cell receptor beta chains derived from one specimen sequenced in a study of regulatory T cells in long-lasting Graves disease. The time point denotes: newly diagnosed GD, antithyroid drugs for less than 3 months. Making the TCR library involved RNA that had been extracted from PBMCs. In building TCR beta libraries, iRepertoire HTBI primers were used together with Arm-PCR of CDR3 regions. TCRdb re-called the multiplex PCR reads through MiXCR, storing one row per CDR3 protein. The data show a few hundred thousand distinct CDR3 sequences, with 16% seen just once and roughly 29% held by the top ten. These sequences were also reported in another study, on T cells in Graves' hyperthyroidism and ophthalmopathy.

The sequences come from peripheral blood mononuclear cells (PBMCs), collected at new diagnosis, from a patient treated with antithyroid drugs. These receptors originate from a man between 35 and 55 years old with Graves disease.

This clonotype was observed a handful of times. CDR3 sequence reads: CASSYSGLAGEIYEQYF. DNA for the CDR3: TGTGCCAGCAGTTACTCGGGACTAGCGGGGGAAATCTACGAGCAGTACTTC. The V and J genes are TRBV6-2 or TRBV6-3 and TRBJ2-7; 14 bases fit TRBD2. The CDR3 extends over 17 amino acids. CDR1 and CDR2 from the germline V gene are MNHEY and SVGEGT. The ends lost 0 bases at V and 3 bases at J; junction bases unmatched: 4.

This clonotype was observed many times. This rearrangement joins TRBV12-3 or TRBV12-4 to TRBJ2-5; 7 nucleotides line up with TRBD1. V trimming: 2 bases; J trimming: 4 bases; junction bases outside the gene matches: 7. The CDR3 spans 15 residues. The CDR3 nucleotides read TGTGCCAGCAGTTTATTCAGGGGGTCTAGAGAGACCCAGTACTTC. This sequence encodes CASSLFRGSRETQYF.

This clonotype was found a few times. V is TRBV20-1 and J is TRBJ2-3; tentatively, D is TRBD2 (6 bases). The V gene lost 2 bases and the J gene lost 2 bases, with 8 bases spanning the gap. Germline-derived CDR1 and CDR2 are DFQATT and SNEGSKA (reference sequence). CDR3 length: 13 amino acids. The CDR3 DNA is TGCAGTGCTAGACGGGACTTCACAGATACGCAGTATTTT. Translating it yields CSARRDFTDTQYF.

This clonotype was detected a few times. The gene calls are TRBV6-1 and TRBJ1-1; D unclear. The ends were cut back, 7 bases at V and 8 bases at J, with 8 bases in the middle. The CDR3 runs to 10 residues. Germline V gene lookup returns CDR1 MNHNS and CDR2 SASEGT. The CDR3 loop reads CASTGVEAFF. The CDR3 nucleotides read TGTGCCAGCACTGGAGTGGAAGCTTTCTTT.

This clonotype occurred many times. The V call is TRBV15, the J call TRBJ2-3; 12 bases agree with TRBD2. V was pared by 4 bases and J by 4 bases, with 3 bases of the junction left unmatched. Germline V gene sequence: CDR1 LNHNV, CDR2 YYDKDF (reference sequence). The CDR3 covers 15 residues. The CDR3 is CATSKLAGGPDTQYF. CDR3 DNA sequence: TGTGCCACCAGCAAACTAGCGGGGGGCCCAGATACGCAGTATTTT.

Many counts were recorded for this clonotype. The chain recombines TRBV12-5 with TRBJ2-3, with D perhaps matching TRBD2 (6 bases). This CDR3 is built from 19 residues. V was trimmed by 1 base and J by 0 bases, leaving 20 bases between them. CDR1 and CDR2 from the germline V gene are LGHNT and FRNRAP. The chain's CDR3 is CASGLAPLVLAGSTDTQYF. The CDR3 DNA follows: TGTGCTAGTGGTTTGGCCCCCTTGGTGCTTGCGGGGAGCACAGATACGCAGTATTTT.

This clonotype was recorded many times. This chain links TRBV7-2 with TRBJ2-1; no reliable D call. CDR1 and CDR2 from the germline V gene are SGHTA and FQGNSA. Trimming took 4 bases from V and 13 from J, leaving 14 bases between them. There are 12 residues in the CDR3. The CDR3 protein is CASSSIPRAQFF. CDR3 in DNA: TGTGCCAGCAGCTCTATCCCCCGGGCCCAGTTCTTC.

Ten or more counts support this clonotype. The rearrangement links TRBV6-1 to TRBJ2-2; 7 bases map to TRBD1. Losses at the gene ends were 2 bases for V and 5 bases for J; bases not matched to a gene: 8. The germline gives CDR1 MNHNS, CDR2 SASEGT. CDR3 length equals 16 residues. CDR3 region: CASSERADRDTGELFF. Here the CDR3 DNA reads TGTGCCAGCAGTGAACGTGCCGACAGGGATACCGGGGAGCTGTTTTTT.

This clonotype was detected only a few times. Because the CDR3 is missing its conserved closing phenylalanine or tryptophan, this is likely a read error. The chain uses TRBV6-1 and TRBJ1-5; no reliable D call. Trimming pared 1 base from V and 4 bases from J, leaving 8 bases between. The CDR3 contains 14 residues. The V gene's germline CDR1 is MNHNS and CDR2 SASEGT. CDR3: CASSEGRVNQPQHL. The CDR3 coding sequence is TGTGCCAGCAGTGAAGGACGGGTTAATCAGCCCCAGCATCTT.

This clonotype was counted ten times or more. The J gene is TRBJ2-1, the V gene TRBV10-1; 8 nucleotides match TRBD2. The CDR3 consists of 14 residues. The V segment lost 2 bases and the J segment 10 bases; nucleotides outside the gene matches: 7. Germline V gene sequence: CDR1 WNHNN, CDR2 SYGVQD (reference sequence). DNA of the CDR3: TGCGCCAGCAGTGAGGTCGGGGGGGCCCCGGAGCAGTTCTTC. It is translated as CASSEVGGAPEQFF.

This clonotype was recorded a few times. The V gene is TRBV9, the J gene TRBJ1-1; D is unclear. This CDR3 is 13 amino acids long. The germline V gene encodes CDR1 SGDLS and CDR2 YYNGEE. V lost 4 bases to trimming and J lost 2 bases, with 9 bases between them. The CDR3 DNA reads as TGTGCCAGCAGCTCCATGAGTAACACTGAAGCTTTCTTT. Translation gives CASSSMSNTEAFF.

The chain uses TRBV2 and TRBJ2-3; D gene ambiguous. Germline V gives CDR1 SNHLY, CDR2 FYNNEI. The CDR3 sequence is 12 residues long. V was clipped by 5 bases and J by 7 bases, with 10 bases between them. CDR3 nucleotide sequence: TGTGCCAGCAGTCGAGGTGCTTATACGCAGTATTTT. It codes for CASSRGAYTQYF.

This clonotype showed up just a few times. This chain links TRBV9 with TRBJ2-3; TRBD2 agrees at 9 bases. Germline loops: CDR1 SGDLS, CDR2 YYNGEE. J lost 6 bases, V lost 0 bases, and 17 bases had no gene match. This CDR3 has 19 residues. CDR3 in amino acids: CASSVAVSGGPRGMDTQYF. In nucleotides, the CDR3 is TGTGCCAGCAGCGTAGCGGTTAGCGGGGGACCGAGGGGGATGGATACGCAGTATTTT.

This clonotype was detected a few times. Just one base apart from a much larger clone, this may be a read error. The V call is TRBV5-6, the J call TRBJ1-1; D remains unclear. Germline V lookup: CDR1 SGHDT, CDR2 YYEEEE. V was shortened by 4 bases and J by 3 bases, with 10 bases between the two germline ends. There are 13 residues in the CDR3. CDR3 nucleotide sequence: TGTGCCAGCAGCCCCGACGGGGACACTGAAGCTTTCTTT. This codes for CASSPDGDTEAFF. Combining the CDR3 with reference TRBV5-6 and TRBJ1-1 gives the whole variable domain DAGVTQSPTHLIKTRGQQVTLRCSPKSGHDTVSWYQQALGQGPQFIFQYYEEEERQRGNFPDRFSGHQFPNYSSELNVNALLLGDSALYLCASSPDGDTEAFFGQGTRLTVV.

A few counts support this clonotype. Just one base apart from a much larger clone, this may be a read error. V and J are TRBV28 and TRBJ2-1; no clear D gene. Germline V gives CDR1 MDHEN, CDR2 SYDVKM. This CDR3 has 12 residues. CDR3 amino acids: CARSLISNEQFF. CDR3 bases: TGTGCCCGCAGTTTAATTAGCAATGAGCAGTTCTTC.

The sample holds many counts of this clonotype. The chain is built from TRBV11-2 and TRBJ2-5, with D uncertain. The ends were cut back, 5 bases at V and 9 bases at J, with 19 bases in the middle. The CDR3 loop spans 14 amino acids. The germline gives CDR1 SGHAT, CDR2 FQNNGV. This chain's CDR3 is CASSVGRFGGAQYF. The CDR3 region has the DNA TGTGCCAGCAGCGTCGGAAGGTTCGGTGGGGCCCAGTACTTC.

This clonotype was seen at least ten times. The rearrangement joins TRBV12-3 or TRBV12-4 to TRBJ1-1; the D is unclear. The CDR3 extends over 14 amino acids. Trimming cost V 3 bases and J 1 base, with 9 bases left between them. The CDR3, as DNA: TGTGCCAGCAGTTTTAGCGCATCGAACACTGAAGCTTTCTTT. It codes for CASSFSASNTEAFF.

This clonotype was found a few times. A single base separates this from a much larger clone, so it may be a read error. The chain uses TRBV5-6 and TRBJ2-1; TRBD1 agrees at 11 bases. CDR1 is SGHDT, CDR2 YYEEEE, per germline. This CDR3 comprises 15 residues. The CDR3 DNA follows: TGTGCCACCATCGGTTGGGACAGGGGGACTAATGAGCGGTTCTTC. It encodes CATIGWDRGTNERFF. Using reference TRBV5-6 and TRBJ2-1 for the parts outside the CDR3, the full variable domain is DAGVTQSPTHLIKTRGQQVTLRCSPKSGHDTVSWYQQALGQGPQFIFQYYEEEERQRGNFPDRFSGHQFPNYSSELNVNALLLGDSALYLCATIGWDRGTNERFFGPGTRLTVL.

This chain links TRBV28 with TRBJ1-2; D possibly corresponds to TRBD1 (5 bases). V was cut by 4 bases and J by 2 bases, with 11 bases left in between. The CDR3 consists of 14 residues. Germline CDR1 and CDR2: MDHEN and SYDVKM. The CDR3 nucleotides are TGTGCCAGCAGTTCGGTGGGGGAGAACTATGGCTACACCTTC. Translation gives CASSSVGENYGYTF.

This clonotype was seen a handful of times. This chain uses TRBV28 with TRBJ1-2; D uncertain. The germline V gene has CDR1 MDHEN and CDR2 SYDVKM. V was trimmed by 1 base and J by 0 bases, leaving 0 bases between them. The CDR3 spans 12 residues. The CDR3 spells CASSLSNYGYTF. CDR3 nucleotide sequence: TGTGCCAGCAGTTTATCTAACTATGGCTACACCTTC.

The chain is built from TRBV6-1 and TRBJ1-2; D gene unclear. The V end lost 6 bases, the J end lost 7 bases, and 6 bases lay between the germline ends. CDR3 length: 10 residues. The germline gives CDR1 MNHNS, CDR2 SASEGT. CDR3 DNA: TGTGCCAGCAGCTGGCGTGGCTACACCTTC. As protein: CASSWRGYTF.

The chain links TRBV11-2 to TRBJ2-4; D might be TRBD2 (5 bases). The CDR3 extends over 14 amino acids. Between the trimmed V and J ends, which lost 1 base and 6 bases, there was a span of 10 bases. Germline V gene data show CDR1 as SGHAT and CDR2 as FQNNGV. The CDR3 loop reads CASSLVTGRNIQYF. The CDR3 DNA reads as TGTGCCAGCAGCTTAGTAACGGGGAGAAACATTCAGTACTTC.

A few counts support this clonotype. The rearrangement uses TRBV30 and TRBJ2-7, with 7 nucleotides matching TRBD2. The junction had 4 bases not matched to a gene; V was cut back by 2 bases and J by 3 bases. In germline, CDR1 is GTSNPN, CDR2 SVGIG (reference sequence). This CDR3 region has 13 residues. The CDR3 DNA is TGTGCCTGGAGTCCAGCGGGAAACTACGAGCAGTACTTC. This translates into CAWSPAGNYEQYF. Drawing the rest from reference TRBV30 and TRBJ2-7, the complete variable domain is SQTIHQWPATLVQPVGSPLSLECTVEGTSNPNLYWYRQAAGRGLQLLFYSVGIGQISSEVPQNLSASRPQDRQFILSSKKLLLSDSGFYLCAWSPAGNYEQYFGPGTRLTVT.

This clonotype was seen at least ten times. Here the CDR3 DNA reads TGTGCCAGCAGCTTCGGACAGGGGGACTATGGCTACACCTTC. Amino acids: CASSFGQGDYGYTF. J is TRBJ1-2 and V is TRBV7-9, with 10 bases that match TRBD1. CDR3 length: 14 residues. The germline V gene encodes CDR1 SEHNR and CDR2 FQNEAQ (reference sequence). The V and J ends lost 3 bases and 3 bases, in that order; junction bases with no gene match: 1.

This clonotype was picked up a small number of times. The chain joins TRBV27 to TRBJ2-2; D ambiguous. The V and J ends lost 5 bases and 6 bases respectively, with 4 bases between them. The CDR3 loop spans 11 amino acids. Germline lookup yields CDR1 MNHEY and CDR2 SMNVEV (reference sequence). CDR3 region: CASSRSGELFF. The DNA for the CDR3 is TGTGCCAGCAGTAGGTCCGGGGAGCTGTTTTTT.

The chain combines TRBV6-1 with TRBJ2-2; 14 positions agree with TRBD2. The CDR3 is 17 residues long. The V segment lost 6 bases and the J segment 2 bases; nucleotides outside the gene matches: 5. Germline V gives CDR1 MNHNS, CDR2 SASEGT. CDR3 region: CASSRLAGGINTGELFF. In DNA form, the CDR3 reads TGTGCCAGCAGCAGACTAGCGGGGGGGATCAACACCGGGGAGCTGTTTTTT.